This T cell receptor beta chain was sequenced for a study of control samples from healthy donors and cancer patients. V lost 9 bases and J 2 bases, leaving 14 bases between the germline ends. This CDR3 has 14 residues. Germline loops: CDR1 KGHDR, CDR2 SFDVKD. Sequenced by immunoSEQ multiplex PCR; TCRdb stores in-frame clones only, minus some. The sample includes about 190,000 clones, approximately 95% seen only once; the top ten take roughly 1.5%. This chain connects TRBV24-1 to TRBJ2-3; D not resolved. The sequence was collected from a man aged 18 to 30 in good health. Sequencing was carried out using blood. The CDR3 bases are TGTGCCACCGATGACGGCACGAACACAGATACGCAGTATTTT. Its translation is CATDDGTNTDTQYF.